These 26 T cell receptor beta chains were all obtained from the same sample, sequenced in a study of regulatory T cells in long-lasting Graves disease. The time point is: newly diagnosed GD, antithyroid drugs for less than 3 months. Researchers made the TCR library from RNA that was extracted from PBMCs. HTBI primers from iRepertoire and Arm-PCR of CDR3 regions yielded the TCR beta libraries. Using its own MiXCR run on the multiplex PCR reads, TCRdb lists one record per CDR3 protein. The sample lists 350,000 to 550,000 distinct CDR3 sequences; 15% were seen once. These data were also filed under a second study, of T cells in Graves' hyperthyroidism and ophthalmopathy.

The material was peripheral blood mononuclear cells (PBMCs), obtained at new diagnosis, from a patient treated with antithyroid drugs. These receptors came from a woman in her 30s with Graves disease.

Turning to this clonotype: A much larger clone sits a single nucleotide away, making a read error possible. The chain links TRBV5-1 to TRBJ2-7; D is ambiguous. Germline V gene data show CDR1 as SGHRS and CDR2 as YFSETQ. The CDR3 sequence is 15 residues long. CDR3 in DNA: TGCGCCAGCAGCCCAGCCAAAACCCCCTCCTACGTGCAGTACTTC. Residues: CASSPAKTPSYVQYF. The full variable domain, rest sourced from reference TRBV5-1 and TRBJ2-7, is KAGVTQTPRYLIKTRGQQVTLSCSPISGHRSVSWYQQTPGQGLQFLFEYFSETQRNKGNFPGRFSGRQFSNSRSEMNVSTLELGDSALYLCASSPAKTPSYVQYFGPGTRLTVT.

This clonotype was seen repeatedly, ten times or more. The CDR3 loop is CASSSISSSAYNEQFF. The CDR3 bases are TGTGCCAGCAGCAGCATAAGCTCGTCTGCCTACAATGAGCAGTTCTTC. The chain recombines TRBV27 with TRBJ2-1; D remains ambiguous. With 6 bases removed from V and 2 bases from J, the gap between germline ends came to 17 bases. The CDR3 runs to 16 residues. Germline CDR1 reads MNHEY; CDR2 reads SMNVEV (reference sequence).

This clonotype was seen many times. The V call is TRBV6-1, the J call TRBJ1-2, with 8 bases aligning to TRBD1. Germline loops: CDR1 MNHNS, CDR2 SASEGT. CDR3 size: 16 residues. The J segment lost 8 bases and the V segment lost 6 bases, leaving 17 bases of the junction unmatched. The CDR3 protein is CASSRRGNRGELGYTF. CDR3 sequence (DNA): TGTGCCAGCAGCCGTCGTGGGAACAGGGGGGAATTGGGCTACACCTTC.

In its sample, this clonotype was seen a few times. CDR3 bases: TGTGCCAGTAGTATTTCTGGCAGGGGAAGAGGGTCTCAAGAGACCCAGTACTTC. It encodes CASSISGRGRGSQETQYF. V and J are TRBV19 and TRBJ2-5, with a possible D match to TRBD1 (6 bases). V was clipped by 3 bases and J by 2 bases, with 22 bases between them. CDR1 LNHDA and CDR2 SQIVND come from the germline V gene (reference sequence). The CDR3 covers 18 residues.

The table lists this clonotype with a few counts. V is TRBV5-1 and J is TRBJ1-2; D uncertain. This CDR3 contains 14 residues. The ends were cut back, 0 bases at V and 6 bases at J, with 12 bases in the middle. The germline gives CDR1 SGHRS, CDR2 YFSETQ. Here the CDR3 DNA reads TGCGCCAGCAGCTTGGATATGGCTTCCCATGGCTACACCTTC. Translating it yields CASSLDMASHGYTF. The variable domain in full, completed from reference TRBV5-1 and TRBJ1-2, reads KAGVTQTPRYLIKTRGQQVTLSCSPISGHRSVSWYQQTPGQGLQFLFEYFSETQRNKGNFPGRFSGRQFSNSRSEMNVSTLELGDSALYLCASSLDMASHGYTFGSGTRLTVV.

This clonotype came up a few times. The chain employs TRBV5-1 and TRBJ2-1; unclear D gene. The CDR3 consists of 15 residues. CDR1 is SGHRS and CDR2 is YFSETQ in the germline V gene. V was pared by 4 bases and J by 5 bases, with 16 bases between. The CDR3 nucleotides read TGCGCCAGCAGCCCCAGATCCACACCGAACAATGAGCAGTTCTTC. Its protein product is CASSPRSTPNNEQFF. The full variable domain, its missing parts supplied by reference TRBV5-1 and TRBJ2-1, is KAGVTQTPRYLIKTRGQQVTLSCSPISGHRSVSWYQQTPGQGLQFLFEYFSETQRNKGNFPGRFSGRQFSNSRSEMNVSTLELGDSALYLCASSPRSTPNNEQFFGPGTRLTVL.

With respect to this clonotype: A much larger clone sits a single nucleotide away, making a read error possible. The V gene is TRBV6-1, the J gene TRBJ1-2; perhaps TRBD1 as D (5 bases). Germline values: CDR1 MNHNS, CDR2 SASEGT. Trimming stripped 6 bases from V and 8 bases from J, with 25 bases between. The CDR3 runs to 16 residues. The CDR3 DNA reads TGTGCCAGCAGCCCCAGCGGGGGGATCGAGCCCTGCGGCTACACCTTC. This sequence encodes CASSPSGGIEPCGYTF.

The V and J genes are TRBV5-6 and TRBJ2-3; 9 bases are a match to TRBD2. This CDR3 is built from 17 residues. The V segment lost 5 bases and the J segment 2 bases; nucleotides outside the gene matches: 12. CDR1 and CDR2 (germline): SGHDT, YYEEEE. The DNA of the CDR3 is TGTGCCAGCAGTTATCTTAGCGGGAGCATTCTCACAGATACGCAGTATTTT. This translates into CASSYLSGSILTDTQYF. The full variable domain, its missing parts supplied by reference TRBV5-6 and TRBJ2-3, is DAGVTQSPTHLIKTRGQQVTLRCSPKSGHDTVSWYQQALGQGPQFIFQYYEEEERQRGNFPDRFSGHQFPNYSSELNVNALLLGDSALYLCASSYLSGSILTDTQYFGPGTRLTVL.

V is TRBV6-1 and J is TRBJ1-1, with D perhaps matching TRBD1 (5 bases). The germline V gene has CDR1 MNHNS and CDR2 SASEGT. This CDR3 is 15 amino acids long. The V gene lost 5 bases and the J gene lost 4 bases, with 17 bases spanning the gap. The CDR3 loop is CASSRRTTGTTEAFF. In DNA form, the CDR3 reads TGTGCCAGCAGTAGAAGGACTACAGGAACCACTGAAGCTTTCTTT.

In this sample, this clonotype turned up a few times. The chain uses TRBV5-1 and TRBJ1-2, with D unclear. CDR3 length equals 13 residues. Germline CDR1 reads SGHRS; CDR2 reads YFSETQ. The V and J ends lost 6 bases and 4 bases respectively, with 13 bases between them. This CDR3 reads CASNPDGSYGYTF. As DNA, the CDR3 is TGCGCCAGCAACCCTGATGGGAGCTATGGCTACACCTTC.

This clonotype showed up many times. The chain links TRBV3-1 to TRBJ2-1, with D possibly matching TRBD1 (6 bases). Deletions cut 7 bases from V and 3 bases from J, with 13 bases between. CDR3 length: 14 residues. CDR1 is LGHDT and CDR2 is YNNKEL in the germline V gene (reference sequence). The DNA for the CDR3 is TGTGCCAGCACCCGACAGGATGGCTACAATGAGCAGTTCTTC. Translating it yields CASTRQDGYNEQFF.

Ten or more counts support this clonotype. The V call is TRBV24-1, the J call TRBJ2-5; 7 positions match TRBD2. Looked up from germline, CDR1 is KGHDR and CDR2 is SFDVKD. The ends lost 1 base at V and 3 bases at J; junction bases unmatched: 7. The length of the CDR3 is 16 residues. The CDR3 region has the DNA TGTGCCACCAGTGATTTCCCAGCGGGAAGGGAAGAGACCCAGTACTTC. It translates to CATSDFPAGREETQYF.

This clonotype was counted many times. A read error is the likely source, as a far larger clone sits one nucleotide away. The CDR3 DNA reads as TGTGCCAGCAGCGTTGGTAGCGGAGGTGCCAATGAGCAGTACTTC. Encoded protein: CASSVGSGGANEQYF. The chain couples TRBV9 to TRBJ2-7; D is possibly TRBD2 (6 bases). Looked up from germline, CDR1 is SGDLS and CDR2 is YYNGEE. The CDR3 has 15 amino acids. Trimming stripped 2 bases from V and 7 bases from J, with 19 bases between.

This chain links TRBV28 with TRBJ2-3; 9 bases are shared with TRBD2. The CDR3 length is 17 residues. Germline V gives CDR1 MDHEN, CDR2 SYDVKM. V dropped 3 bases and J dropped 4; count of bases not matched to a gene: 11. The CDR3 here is CASSFLFGSGSSDTQYF. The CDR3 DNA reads TGTGCCAGCAGTTTTTTGTTTGGTAGCGGGAGCTCAGATACGCAGTATTTT.

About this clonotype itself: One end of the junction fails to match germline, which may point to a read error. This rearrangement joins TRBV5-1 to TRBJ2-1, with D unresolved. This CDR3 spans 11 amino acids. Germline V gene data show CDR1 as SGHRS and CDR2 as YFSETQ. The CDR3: CASSSSNGQFF. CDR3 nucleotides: TGCGCCAGCAGCTCGAGTAATGGGCAGTTCTTC. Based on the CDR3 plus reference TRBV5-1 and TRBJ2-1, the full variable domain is KAGVTQTPRYLIKTRGQQVTLSCSPISGHRSVSWYQQTPGQGLQFLFEYFSETQRNKGNFPGRFSGRQFSNSRSEMNVSTLELGDSALYLCASSSSNGQFFGPGTRLTVL.

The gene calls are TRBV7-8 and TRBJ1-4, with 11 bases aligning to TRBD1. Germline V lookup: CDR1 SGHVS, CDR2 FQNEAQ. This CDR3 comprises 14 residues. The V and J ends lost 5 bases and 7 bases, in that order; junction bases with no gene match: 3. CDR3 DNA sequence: TGTGCCAGCAGCCACGGGACAGGGGGTGAAAAACTGTTTTTT. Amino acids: CASSHGTGGEKLFF.

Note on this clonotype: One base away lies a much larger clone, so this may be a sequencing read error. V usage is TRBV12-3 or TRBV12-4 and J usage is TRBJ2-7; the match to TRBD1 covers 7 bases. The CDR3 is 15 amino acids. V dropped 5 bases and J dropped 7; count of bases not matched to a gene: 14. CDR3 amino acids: CASSGGQASYNEQYF. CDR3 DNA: TGTGCCAGCAGTGGCGGACAGGCGTCGTACAATGAGCAGTACTTC.

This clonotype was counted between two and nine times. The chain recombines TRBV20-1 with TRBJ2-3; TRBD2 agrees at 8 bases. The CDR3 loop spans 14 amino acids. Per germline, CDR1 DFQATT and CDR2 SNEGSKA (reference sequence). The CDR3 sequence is CSGGLAGYTDTQYF. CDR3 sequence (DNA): TGCAGCGGCGGGCTAGCGGGTTACACAGATACGCAGTATTTT.

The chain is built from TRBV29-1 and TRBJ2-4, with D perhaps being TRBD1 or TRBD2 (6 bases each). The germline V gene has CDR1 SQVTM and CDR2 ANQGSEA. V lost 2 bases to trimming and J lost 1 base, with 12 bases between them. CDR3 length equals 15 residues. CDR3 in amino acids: CSVEFTGRAKNIQYF. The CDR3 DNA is TGCAGCGTTGAATTCACAGGGAGGGCCAAAAACATTCAGTACTTC.

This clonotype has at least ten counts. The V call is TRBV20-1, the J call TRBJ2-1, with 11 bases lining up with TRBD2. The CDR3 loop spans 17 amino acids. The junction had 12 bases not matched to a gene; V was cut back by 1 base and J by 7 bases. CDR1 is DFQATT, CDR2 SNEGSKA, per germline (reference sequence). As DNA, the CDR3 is TGCAGTGCTAGAGCCCTCAATTTAGCGGGAGGGAGGAATGAGCAGTTCTTC. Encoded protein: CSARALNLAGGRNEQFF.

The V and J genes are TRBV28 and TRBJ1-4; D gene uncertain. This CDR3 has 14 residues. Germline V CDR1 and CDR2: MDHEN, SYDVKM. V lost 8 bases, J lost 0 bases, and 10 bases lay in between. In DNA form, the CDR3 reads TGTGCCAGCGGCTCATTTGCAACTAATGAAAAACTGTTTTTT. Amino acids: CASGSFATNEKLFF.

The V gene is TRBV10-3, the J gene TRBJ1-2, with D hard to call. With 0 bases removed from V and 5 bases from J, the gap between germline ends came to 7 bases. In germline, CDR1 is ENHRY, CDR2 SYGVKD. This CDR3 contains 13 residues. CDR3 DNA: TGTGCCATCAGTGAGTCTCCCGGGTATGGCTACACCTTC. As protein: CAISESPGYGYTF.

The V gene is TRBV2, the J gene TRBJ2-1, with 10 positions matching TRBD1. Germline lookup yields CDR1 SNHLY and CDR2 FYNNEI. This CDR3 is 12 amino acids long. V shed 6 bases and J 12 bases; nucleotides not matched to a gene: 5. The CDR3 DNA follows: TGTGCCAGCAGCGCTGACAGGGGGCGGCAGTTCTTC. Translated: CASSADRGRQFF.

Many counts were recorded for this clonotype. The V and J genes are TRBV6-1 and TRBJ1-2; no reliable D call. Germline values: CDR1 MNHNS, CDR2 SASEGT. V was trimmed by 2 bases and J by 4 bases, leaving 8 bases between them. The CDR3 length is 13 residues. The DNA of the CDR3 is TGTGCCAGCAGTGAAACTGCCCCCTATGGCTACACCTTC. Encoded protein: CASSETAPYGYTF.

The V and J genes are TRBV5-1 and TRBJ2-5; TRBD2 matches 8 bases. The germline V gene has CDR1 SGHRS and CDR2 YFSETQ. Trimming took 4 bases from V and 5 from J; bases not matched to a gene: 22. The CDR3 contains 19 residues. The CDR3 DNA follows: TGCGCCAGCAGCAACCGGTTGTTTAGCGGGAACACCCCAGGGGAGACCCAGTACTTC. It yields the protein CASSNRLFSGNTPGETQYF.

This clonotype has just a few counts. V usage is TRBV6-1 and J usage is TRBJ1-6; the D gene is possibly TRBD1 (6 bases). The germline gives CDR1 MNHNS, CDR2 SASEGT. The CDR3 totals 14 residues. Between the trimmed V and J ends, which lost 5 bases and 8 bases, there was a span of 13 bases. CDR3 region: CASSTRGGDSPLHF. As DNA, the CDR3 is TGTGCCAGCAGTACCCGGGGGGGCGATTCACCCCTCCACTTT.